A single sample is the source of the 4 T cell receptor beta chains below, sequenced in a study of early T cells in non-severe SARS-CoV-2 infection. In TCRdb, the 5' RACE reads were re-called with MiXCR into one record per CDR3 protein. Here the sample spans 100,000 to 150,000 distinct CDR3 sequences, around 14% being singletons. The sequencing sample was made of whole blood. The receptor set was obtained from an adult who was a healthcare worker with PCR-confirmed SARS-CoV-2 infection or an uninfected control (not recorded which).

This clonotype was recorded a few times. The CDR3 DNA is TGTGCCAGCAGCTCGGGAACCTACGAGCAGTACTTC. The encoded protein is CASSSGTYEQYF. The rearrangement joins TRBV3-1 to TRBJ2-7, with a tentative D call TRBD2 (5 bases). The germline V and J ends were trimmed by 5 bases and 2 bases, with 7 bases remaining between them. CDR1 is LGHDT and CDR2 is YNNKEL in the germline V gene (reference sequence). The CDR3 runs to 12 residues.

The V call is TRBV29-1, the J call TRBJ2-5; weak D call: TRBD2 (5 bases). Trimming took off 5 bases at V and 3 bases at J, with 10 bases between the two ends. The CDR3 totals 12 residues. Per the germline V gene, CDR1 is SQVTM and CDR2 is ANQGSEA. CDR3 nucleotide sequence: TGCAGCGTTCGAAGCGGAGAAGAGACCCAGTACTTC. Its protein product is CSVRSGEETQYF.

This clonotype was counted at least ten times. The chain uses TRBV10-2 and TRBJ1-4, with D possibly TRBD1 on 5 matching bases. V was clipped by 4 bases and J by 8 bases, with 14 bases between them. Germline CDR1 WSHSY, CDR2 SAAADI. CDR3 size: 14 residues. The CDR3 region is CASSGSGRGEKLFF. The DNA for the CDR3 is TGCGCCAGCAGTGGGTCGGGAAGGGGAGAAAAACTGTTTTTT.

V usage is TRBV21-1 and J usage is TRBJ1-2. TRBV21-1 is a pseudogene. This CDR3 comprises 14 residues. The CDR3 coding sequence is TGTGCCAGCAGCAAAGCGTCGGCTAACTATGGCTACACCTTC. Translating gives CASSKASANYGYTF.